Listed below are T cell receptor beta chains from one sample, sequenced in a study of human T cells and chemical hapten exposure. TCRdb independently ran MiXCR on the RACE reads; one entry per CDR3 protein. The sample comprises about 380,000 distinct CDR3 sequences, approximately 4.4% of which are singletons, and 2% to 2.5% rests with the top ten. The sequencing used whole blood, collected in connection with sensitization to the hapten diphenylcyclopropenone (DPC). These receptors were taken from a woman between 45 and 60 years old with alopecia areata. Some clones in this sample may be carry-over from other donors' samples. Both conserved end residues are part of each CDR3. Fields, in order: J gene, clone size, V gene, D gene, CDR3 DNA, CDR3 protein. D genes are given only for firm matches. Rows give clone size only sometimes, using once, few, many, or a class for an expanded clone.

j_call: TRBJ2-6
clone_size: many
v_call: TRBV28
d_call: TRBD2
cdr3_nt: TGTGCCAGCATCCCCGGGGGGGGCCCTGGGGCCAACGTCCTGACTTTC
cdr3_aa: CASIPGGGPGANVLTF

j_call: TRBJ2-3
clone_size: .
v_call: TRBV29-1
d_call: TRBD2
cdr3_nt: TGCAGCGTTGAAGGGCTAGCGGGAGGATTGCGGGCAGATACGCAGTATTTT
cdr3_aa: CSVEGLAGGLRADTQYF

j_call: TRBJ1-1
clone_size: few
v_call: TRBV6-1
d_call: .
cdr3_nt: TGTGCCAGCAAGGGGGAGAGTGAAGCTTTCTTT
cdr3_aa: CASKGESEAFF

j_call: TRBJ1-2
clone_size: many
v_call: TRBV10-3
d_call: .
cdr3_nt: TGTGCCATCACCTCTGAGGGCTATGGCTACACCTTC
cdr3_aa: CAITSEGYGYTF

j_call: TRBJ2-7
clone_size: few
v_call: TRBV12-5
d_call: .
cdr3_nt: TGTGCTAGTGGTACCACCCCTGACGGAGAGGGTTCCTACGAGCAGTACTTC
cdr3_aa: CASGTTPDGEGSYEQYF

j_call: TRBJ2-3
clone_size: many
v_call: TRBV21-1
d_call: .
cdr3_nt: TGTGCCAGCAGCAAAGAGCAGCGGGGGGCCGGGGATACGCAGTATTTT
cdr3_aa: CASSKEQRGAGDTQYF

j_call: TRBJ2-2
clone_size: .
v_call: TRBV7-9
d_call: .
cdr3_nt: TGTGCCAGCAGCTCCACCCGGAGGACCGGGGAGCTGTTTTTT
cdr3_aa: CASSSTRRTGELFF

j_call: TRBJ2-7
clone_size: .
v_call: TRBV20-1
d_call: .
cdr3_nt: TGCAGTGCAATTAGGGGTGCCTACGAGCAGTACTTC
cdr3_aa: CSAIRGAYEQYF

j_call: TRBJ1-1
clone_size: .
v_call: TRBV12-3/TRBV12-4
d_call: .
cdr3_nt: TGTGCCAGCAACACAGGGCGGGAGAACACTGAAGCTTTCTTT
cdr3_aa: CASNTGRENTEAFF

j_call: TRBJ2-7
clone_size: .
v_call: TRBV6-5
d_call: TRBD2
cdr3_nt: TGTGCCAGCACTGCTCGACGGGGGGCCTACGAGCAGTACTTC
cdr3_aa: CASTARRGAYEQYF

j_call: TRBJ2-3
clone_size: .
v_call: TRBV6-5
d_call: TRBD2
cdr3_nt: TGTGCCAGCAGCAAGACTAGCAGCTCAGATACGCAGTATTTT
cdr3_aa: CASSKTSSSDTQYF

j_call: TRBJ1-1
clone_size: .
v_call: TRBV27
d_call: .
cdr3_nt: TGTGCCAGCAAGGGTAGCACTGAAGCTTTCTTT
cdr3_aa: CASKGSTEAFF

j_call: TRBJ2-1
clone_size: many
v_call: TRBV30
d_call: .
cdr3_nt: TGTGCCTGGACTGGCGGGTGGGGTATCAATGAGCAGTTCTTC
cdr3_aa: CAWTGGWGINEQFF

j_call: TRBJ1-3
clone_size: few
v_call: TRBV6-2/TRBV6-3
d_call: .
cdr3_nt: TGTGCCAGCGGCGGGCTCAACTCTGGAAACACCATATATTTT
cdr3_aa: CASGGLNSGNTIYF

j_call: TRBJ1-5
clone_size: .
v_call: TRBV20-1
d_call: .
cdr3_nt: TGCAGTGCTAGATCCTCCGGGACACTTAGCAATCAGCCCCAGCATTTT
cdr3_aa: CSARSSGTLSNQPQHF

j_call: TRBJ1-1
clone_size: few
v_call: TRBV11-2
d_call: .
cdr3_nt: TGTGCCAGCAGCTTAGCTGCCCTGAACACTGAAGCTTTCTTT
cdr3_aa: CASSLAALNTEAFF

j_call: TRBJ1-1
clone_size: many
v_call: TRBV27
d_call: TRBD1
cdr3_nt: TGTGCCAGCAGCTCTTTACAGGGGTCGTACACTGAAGCTTTCTTT
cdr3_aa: CASSSLQGSYTEAFF

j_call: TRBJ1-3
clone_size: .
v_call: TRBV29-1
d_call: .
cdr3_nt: TGCAGCGTTGGTGCCTTAGGGGACACCATATATTTT
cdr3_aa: CSVGALGDTIYF

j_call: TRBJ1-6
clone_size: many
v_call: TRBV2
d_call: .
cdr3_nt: TGTGCCAGCAGTGTTGGTCAGGGCCTGTCACCCCTCCACTTT
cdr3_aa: CASSVGQGLSPLHF

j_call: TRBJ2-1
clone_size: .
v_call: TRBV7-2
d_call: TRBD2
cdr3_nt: TGTGCCAGCAGCTTAGCGAGTGGGACTAGCGGGAGGGTGGAGTTCTTC
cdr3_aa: CASSLASGTSGRVEFF

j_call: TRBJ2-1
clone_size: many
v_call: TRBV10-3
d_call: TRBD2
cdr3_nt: TGTGCCTCCAGAGCCGAGGCTGGCGCGGGAGGGCCAGGGTATCCAGGGGGATACAATGAGCAGTTCTTC
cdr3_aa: CASRAEAGAGGPGYPGGYNEQFF

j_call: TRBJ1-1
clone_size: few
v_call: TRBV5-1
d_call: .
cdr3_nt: TGCGCCAGCAGCTTGGAGGCGGACACTGAAGCTTTCTTT
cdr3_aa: CASSLEADTEAFF

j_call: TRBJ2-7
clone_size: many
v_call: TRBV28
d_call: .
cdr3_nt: TGTGCCAGCAGTTTATTGTCCCGGGGGACTTACGAGCAGTACTTC
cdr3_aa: CASSLLSRGTYEQYF

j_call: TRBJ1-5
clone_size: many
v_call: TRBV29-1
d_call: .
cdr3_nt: TGCAGCGTTGCTGAGGGGAGCAATCAGCCCCAGCATTTT
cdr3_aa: CSVAEGSNQPQHF

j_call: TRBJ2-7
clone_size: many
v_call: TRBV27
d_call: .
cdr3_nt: TGTGCCAGCAGGCGGGGTTCCCACGAGCAGTACTTC
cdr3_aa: CASRRGSHEQYF

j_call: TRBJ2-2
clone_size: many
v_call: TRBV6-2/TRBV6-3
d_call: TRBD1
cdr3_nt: TGTGCCAGCAGCCCGGGACAGTCTGAGCTGTTTTTT
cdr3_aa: CASSPGQSELFF

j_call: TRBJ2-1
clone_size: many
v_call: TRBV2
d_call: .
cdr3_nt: TGTGCCAGCAGTGACAAGCAGTTCTTC
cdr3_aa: CASSDKQFF

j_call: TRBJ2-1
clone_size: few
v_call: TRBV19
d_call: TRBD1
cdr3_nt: TGTGCCAGCCGACAGGGTAGCTACAATGAGCAGTTCTTC
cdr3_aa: CASRQGSYNEQFF

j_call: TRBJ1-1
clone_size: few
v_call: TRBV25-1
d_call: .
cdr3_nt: TGTGCCAGCAGGCAGACGGCGATGAACACTGAAGCTTTCTTT
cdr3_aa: CASRQTAMNTEAFF

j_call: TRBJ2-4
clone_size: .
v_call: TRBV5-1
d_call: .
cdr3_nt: TGCGCCAGCAGCGAGGGCGGCAGGGGCGACATTCAGTACTTC
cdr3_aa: CASSEGGRGDIQYF

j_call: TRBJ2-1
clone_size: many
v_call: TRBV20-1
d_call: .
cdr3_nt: TGCAGTGCTTCAGGGAGCTCCTACAATGAGCAGTTCTTC
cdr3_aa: CSASGSSYNEQFF

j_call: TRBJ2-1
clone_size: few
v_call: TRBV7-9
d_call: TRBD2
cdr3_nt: TGTGCCAGCAGCTTTGGGGAGGGAGTCCAGTTCTTC
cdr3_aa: CASSFGEGVQFF

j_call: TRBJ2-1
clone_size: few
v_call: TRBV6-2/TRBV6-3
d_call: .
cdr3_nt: TGTGCCAGCAGGCTTCGGGAAGGTTACAATGAGCAGTTCTTC
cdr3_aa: CASRLREGYNEQFF

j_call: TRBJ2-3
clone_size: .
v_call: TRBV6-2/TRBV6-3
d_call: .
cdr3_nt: TGTGCCAGCAGTTACGCCGGTGGAGGGACAGATACGCAGTATTTT
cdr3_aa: CASSYAGGGTDTQYF

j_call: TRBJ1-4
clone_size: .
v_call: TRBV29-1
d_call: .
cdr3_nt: TGCAGCGTGTCATCGGGTCACGGGGAAAAACTGTTTTTT
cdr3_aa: CSVSSGHGEKLFF

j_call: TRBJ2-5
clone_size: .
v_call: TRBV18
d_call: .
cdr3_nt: TGTGCCAGCTCACCCCTCAGGGGCGGGGAAGAGACCCAGTACTTC
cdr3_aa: CASSPLRGGEETQYF

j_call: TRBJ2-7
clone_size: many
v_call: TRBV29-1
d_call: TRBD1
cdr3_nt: TGCAGCGTAGCTACAGGGGGCAGTTCGTACGAGCAGTACTTC
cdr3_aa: CSVATGGSSYEQYF

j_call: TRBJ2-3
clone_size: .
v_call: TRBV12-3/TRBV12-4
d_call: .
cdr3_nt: TGTGCCAGCACCCTAGAGGGTGGCCCCAAAGATACGCAGTATTTT
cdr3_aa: CASTLEGGPKDTQYF

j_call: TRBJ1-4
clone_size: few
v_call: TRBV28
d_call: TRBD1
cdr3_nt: TGTGCCAGCAGTCCACCTACCGGGACAGGCTATGAAAAACTGTTTTTT
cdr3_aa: CASSPPTGTGYEKLFF

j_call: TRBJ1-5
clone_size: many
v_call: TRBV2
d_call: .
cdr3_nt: TGTGCCAGCAGTGAAGCGGGGATGGGGGCGGATCAGCCCCAGCATTTT
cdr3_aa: CASSEAGMGADQPQHF

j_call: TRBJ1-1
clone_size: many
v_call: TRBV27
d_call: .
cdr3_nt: TGTGCCAGCCGAATTGGGGGGCGAGGGACTGAAGCTTTCTTT
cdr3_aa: CASRIGGRGTEAFF

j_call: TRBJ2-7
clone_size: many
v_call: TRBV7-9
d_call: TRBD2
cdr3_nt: TGTGCCACTAGCGGCGGACCCTACGAGCAGTACTTC
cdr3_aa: CATSGGPYEQYF

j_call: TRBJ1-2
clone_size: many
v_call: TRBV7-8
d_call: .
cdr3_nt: TGTGCCAGCAGCTCTACCACGGGGATTGACTATGGCTACACCTTC
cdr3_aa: CASSSTTGIDYGYTF

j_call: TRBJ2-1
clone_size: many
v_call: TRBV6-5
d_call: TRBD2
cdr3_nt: TGTGCCAGCAGTTACCTAGCGGGAGTTAATAATGAGCAGTTCTTC
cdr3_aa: CASSYLAGVNNEQFF

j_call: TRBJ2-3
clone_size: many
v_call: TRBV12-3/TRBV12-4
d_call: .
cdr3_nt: TGTGCCAGCAGTTTTCCTCGGAACACAGATACGCAGTATTTT
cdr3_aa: CASSFPRNTDTQYF

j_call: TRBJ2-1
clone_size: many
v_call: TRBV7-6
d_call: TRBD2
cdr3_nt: TGTGCCAGCAGCTTAGTAGAGCGGGAGAGGTACAATGAGCAGTTCTTC
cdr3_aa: CASSLVERERYNEQFF